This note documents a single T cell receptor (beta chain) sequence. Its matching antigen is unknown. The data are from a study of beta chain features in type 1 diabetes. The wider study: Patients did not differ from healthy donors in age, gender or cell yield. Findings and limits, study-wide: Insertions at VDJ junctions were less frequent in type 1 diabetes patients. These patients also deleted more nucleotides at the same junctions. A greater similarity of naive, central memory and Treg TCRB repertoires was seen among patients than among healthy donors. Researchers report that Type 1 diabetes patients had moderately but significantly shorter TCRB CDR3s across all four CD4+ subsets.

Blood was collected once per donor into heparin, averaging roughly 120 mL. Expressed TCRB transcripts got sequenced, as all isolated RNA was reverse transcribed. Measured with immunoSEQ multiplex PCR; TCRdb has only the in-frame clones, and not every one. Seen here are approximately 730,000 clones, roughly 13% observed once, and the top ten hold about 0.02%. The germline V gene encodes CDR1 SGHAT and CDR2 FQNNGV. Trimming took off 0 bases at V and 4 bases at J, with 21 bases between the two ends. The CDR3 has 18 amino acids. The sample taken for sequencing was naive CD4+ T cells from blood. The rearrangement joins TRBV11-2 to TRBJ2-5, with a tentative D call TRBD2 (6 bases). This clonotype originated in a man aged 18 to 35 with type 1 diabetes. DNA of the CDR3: TGTGCCAGCAGCTTAGATCTGGGCCGACCTAGGGGAGGAGAGACCCAGTACTTC. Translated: CASSLDLGRPRGGETQYF.